Below, 30 T cell receptor beta chains from the same sample are listed, as sequenced in a study of T cell responses to AZD1222 COVID-19 vaccine. The protocol was immunoSEQ multiplex PCR, while the TCRdb copy is restricted to in-frame clones and leaves out a portion. The sample has over 85,000 clones; roughly 90% are singletons. The material was peripheral blood, obtained 28 days after the second AZD1222 dose. The receptors shown here come from an adult who received the AZD1222 COVID-19 vaccine.

V is TRBV7-8 and J is TRBJ1-2, with D perhaps TRBD1 (5 bases). Per the germline V gene, CDR1 is SGHVS and CDR2 is FQNEAQ. The V gene lost 5 bases and the J gene lost 1 base, with 11 bases spanning the gap. The CDR3 extends over 14 amino acids. CDR3 nucleotides: TGTGCCAGCAGCGGAGTGCAGGGTAACTATGGCTACACCTTC. It is translated as CASSGVQGNYGYTF. Full variable domain (missing parts from reference TRBV7-8 and TRBJ1-2): GAGVSQSPRYKVAKRGQDVALRCDPISGHVSLFWYQQALGQGPEFLTYFQNEAQLDKSGLPSDRFFAERPEGSVSTLKIQRTQQEDSAVYLCASSGVQGNYGYTFGSGTRLTVV.

Here the CDR3 reads CASSPTAGYEQYF. The CDR3 region has the DNA TGTGCCAGCAGCCCCACGGCGGGGTACGAGCAGTACTTC. This rearrangement joins TRBV7-2 to TRBJ2-7; D possibly corresponds to TRBD2 (6 bases). The V gene lost 5 bases and the J gene lost 4 bases, with 12 bases spanning the gap. The length of the CDR3 is 13 residues. Germline values: CDR1 SGHTA, CDR2 FQGNSA.

The chain is built from TRBV30 and TRBJ1-4, with D possibly TRBD1 on 5 matching bases. The CDR3 sequence is 14 residues long. CDR1 is GTSNPN, CDR2 SVGIG, per germline (reference sequence). The V end lost 3 bases, the J end lost 6 bases, and 14 bases lay between the germline ends. Here the CDR3 DNA reads TGTGCCTGGAGGAGGGGAACAGGTGATGAAAAACTGTTTTTT. This encodes CAWRRGTGDEKLFF.

V usage is TRBV10-3 and J usage is TRBJ2-1; D unclear. CDR1 and CDR2 from the germline V gene are ENHRY and SYGVKD. Between the trimmed V and J ends, which lost 11 bases and 4 bases, there was a span of 9 bases. The CDR3 is made up of 11 amino acids. CDR3 sequence reads: CAVGEYNEQFF. The CDR3 DNA reads TGTGCCGTCGGTGAATACAATGAGCAGTTCTTC.

This clone was seen just once. The V call is TRBV3-1 (or the pseudogene TRBV3-2), the J call TRBJ2-1; no clear D. V lost 0 bases and J lost 4, with 7 bases in between. There are 14 residues in the CDR3. Germline V CDR1 and CDR2: LGHDT, YNNKEL (reference sequence). The CDR3 reads CASSQEGSYNEQFF. The CDR3 nucleotides read TGTGCCAGCAGCCAAGAAGGCTCATACAATGAGCAGTTCTTC.

The V gene is TRBV2, the J gene TRBJ2-7, with D perhaps given as TRBD1 or TRBD2 (5 bases each). The CDR3 extends over 14 amino acids. Germline values: CDR1 SNHLY, CDR2 FYNNEI. Deletions cut 4 bases from V and 3 bases from J, with 13 bases between. The DNA of the CDR3 is TGTGCCAGCAGTGCAGGCAGGGCGGGCTACGAGCAGTACTTC. This encodes CASSAGRAGYEQYF.

The chain recombines TRBV7-9 with TRBJ1-5; tentatively, D is TRBD1 (6 bases). The CDR3 contains 17 residues. Germline CDR1 reads SEHNR; CDR2 reads FQNEAQ (reference sequence). The germline V and J ends were trimmed by 0 bases and 4 bases, with 16 bases remaining between them. CDR3 loop: CASSLATGLGGNQPQHF. CDR3 bases: TGTGCCAGCAGCTTAGCAACAGGCTTAGGGGGAAATCAGCCCCAGCATTTT.

This chain uses TRBV4-3 with TRBJ2-3; no clear D gene. The CDR3 totals 13 residues. Deletions cut 4 bases from V and 4 bases from J, with 9 bases between. CDR1 is LGHNA, CDR2 YSLEER, per germline. The CDR3, as DNA: TGCGCCAGCAGCCCTCAACAGTCAGATACGCAGTATTTT. Its translation: CASSPQQSDTQYF.

The CDR3 nucleotides are TGTGCCAGCTCACCGACTAGCGGGGGGTCCAAGACCCAGTACTTC. Its protein is CASSPTSGGSKTQYF. This chain uses TRBV18 with TRBJ2-5, with TRBD2 matching 13 bases. This CDR3 comprises 15 residues. The trim removed 3 bases at V and 6 bases at J, leaving 4 bases unmatched. CDR1 is KGHSH, CDR2 LQKENI, per germline. The full variable domain, with the rest looked up from reference TRBV18 and TRBJ2-5, is NAGVMQNPRHLVRRRGQEARLRCSPMKGHSHVYWYRQLPEEGLKFMVYLQKENIIDESGMPKERFSAEFPKEGPSILRIQQVVRGDSAAYFCASSPTSGGSKTQYFGPGTRLLVL.

V is TRBV7-2 and J is TRBJ2-3, with TRBD2 identical over 9 bases. Germline CDR1 and CDR2: SGHTA and FQGNSA. The CDR3 is made up of 16 amino acids. V lost 7 bases to trimming and J lost 2 bases; unmatched junction nucleotides: 10. The CDR3 nucleotides read TGTGCCAGCACCGTAAGCGGGGGGTGGGCCACAGATACGCAGTATTTT. Translating it yields CASTVSGGWATDTQYF.

V gene TRBV7-2 combines with J gene TRBJ2-5, with D maybe TRBD1 (6 bases). The CDR3 runs 15 residues. Germline loops: CDR1 SGHTA, CDR2 FQGNSA. Trimming took 5 bases from V and 3 from J, leaving 16 bases between them. CDR3 DNA sequence: TGTGCCAGCAGCATCCGGACAGCTCCTGAAGAGACCCAGTACTTC. It codes for CASSIRTAPEETQYF.

The chain uses TRBV27 and TRBJ1-2; the match to TRBD1 covers 8 bases. The CDR3 contains 16 residues. Germline assignment: CDR1 MNHEY and CDR2 SMNVEV (reference sequence). The V and J ends lost 2 bases and 5 bases, in that order; junction bases with no gene match: 10. The CDR3 coding sequence is TGTGCCAGCAGTTTAGGTGGGCAGGGGGCGCGTTATGGCTACACCTTC. Residues: CASSLGGQGARYGYTF.

The chain carries TRBV5-1 and TRBJ1-3, with TRBD1 matching over 10 bases. Germline lookup yields CDR1 SGHRS and CDR2 YFSETQ. Unmatched junction bases numbered 3, after V lost 4 bases and J lost 2 bases. CDR3 length: 15 residues. This chain's CDR3 is CASSRGQGTGNTIYF. In DNA, the CDR3 is TGCGCCAGCAGCCGGGGACAGGGGACTGGAAACACCATATATTTT.

This chain uses TRBV5-4 with TRBJ2-3, with D maybe TRBD1 (6 bases). Trimming pared 7 bases from V and 10 bases from J, leaving 19 bases between. This CDR3 is built from 13 residues. In germline, CDR1 is SGHNT, CDR2 YYREEE (reference sequence). The CDR3 region is CASGTRGSSAQYF. DNA of the CDR3: TGTGCCAGCGGTACCAGGGGATCGAGTGCGCAGTATTTT.

V and J are TRBV6-4 and TRBJ1-2; tentative D call: TRBD1 (5 bases). V lost 8 bases and J lost 0, with 10 bases in between. Germline V gene lookup returns CDR1 MRHNA and CDR2 SNTAGT. The CDR3 totals 13 residues. The CDR3 reads CASPDSANYGYTF. CDR3 sequence (DNA): TGTGCCAGCCCCGACAGTGCTAACTATGGCTACACCTTC.

The rearrangement links TRBV27 to TRBJ1-1, with D possibly matching TRBD1 (6 bases). Trimming removed 7 bases at V and 5 bases at J, with 14 bases between. The CDR3 length is 13 residues. Germline assignment: CDR1 MNHEY and CDR2 SMNVEV (reference sequence). The CDR3 DNA reads as TGTGCCAGCAACAACAGGGTTCGGACTGAAGCTTTCTTT. It codes for CASNNRVRTEAFF.

This clone is a singleton in its sample. The genes are TRBV5-8 and TRBJ1-1; D might be TRBD1 (5 bases). V lost 2 bases to trimming and J lost 5 bases, with 22 bases between them. The CDR3 is 17 residues long. Germline-derived CDR1 and CDR2 are SGHTS and YDEGEE. The CDR3 region has the DNA TGTGCCAGCAGCTTTGAATACACCTTAAACGGGGGTACTGAAGCTTTCTTT. Translation: CASSFEYTLNGGTEAFF. Complete variable domain (other parts from reference TRBV5-8 and TRBJ1-1): EAGVTQSPTHLIKTRGQQATLRCSPISGHTSVYWYQQALGLGLQFLLWYDEGEERNRGNFPPRFSGRQFPNYSSELNVNALELEDSALYLCASSFEYTLNGGTEAFFGQGTRLTVV.

The V and J genes are TRBV6-5 and TRBJ2-2; unclear D gene. Germline CDR1 and CDR2: MNHEY and SVGAGI. Trimming removed 0 bases from V and 3 bases from J, with 11 bases in between. The CDR3 is 16 amino acids. The CDR3 DNA reads as TGTGCCAGCAGTTACTCAAGGCGACATTACACCGGGGAGCTGTTTTTT. As protein: CASSYSRRHYTGELFF.

The rearrangement joins TRBV7-6 to TRBJ2-7, with 10 bases identical to TRBD1. There are 17 residues in the CDR3. Germline V CDR1 and CDR2: SGHVS, FNYEAQ. Germline trimming cut 1 base from V and 2 bases from J; bases unmatched to any gene: 8. CDR3 DNA sequence: TGTGCCAGCAGCTTAGGACCCGGGACAGGGGTCCCCTACGAGCAGTACTTC. Translated, it gives CASSLGPGTGVPYEQYF. The whole variable domain, filled in from reference TRBV7-6 and TRBJ2-7, reads GAGVSQSPRYKVTKRGQDVALRCDPISGHVSLYWYRQALGQGPEFLTYFNYEAQQDKSGLPNDRFSAERPEGSISTLTIQRTEQRDSAMYRCASSLGPGTGVPYEQYFGPGTRLTVT.

The chain has TRBV5-6 and TRBJ2-5; the D gene could be TRBD1 or TRBD2 (5 bases each). The CDR3 is 14 residues long. The V gene's germline CDR1 is SGHDT and CDR2 YYEEEE. Trimming removed 4 bases at V and 4 bases at J, with 14 bases between. As DNA, the CDR3 is TGTGCCAGCAGCACAGCAGGGAGACGAGAGACCCAGTACTTC. Its protein is CASSTAGRRETQYF.

V usage is TRBV6-2 or TRBV6-3 and J usage is TRBJ2-5; 12 nucleotides align to TRBD1. Trimming cost V 4 bases and J 5 bases; bases outside gene matches: 8. The CDR3 spans 16 residues. Germline lookup yields CDR1 MNHEY and CDR2 SVGEGT. For the CDR3, the DNA is TGTGCCAGCAGTTCTCCGGGACAGGGGGCCTGGGAGACCCAGTACTTC. This encodes CASSSPGQGAWETQYF.

The genes are TRBV4-1 and TRBJ1-3; D ambiguous. V lost 1 base to trimming and J lost 2 bases, with 6 bases between them. The CDR3 consists of 14 residues. CDR1 and CDR2 from the germline V gene are MGHRA and YSYEKL. The CDR3 DNA reads TGCGCCAGCAGCCAAGGACGGACTGGAAACACCATATATTTT. It yields the protein CASSQGRTGNTIYF.

The chain employs TRBV6-1 and TRBJ2-7, with D unclear. Germline-derived CDR1 and CDR2 are MNHNS and SASEGT. V lost 3 bases and J 5 bases, leaving 14 bases between the germline ends. The CDR3 is 14 amino acids. The CDR3 region is CASSDRWMADEQYF. The CDR3 nucleotides are TGTGCCAGCAGTGACCGATGGATGGCCGACGAGCAGTACTTC.

This chain connects TRBV20-1 to TRBJ1-1, with no clear D. This CDR3 spans 10 amino acids. Trimming cost V 4 bases and J 7 bases, with 7 bases left between them. Germline CDR1 and CDR2: DFQATT and SNEGSKA (reference sequence). This CDR3 reads CSAIDREAFF. The DNA of the CDR3 is TGCAGTGCTATCGACCGTGAAGCTTTCTTT.

The CDR3 region has the DNA TGTGCCAGTAGGTGGAGCAGGCTCAATCAGCCCCAGCATTTT. Translating it yields CASRWSRLNQPQHF. This sequence joins TRBV19 and TRBJ1-5, with unresolved D. V gave up 6 bases and J gave up 3 bases, with 12 bases separating them. The CDR3 is made up of 14 amino acids. The germline V gene has CDR1 LNHDA and CDR2 SQIVND (reference sequence).

V is TRBV9 and J is TRBJ2-2; 8 bases align to TRBD1. Germline V gene lookup returns CDR1 SGDLS and CDR2 YYNGEE. The ends lost 4 bases at V and 6 bases at J; junction bases unmatched: 11. The CDR3 extends over 16 amino acids. CDR3 residues: CASSSRQGATPGELFF. CDR3 sequence (DNA): TGTGCCAGCAGCTCAAGGCAGGGGGCAACACCCGGGGAGCTGTTTTTT. The full variable domain, rest sourced from reference TRBV9 and TRBJ2-2, is DSGVTQTPKHLITATGQRVTLRCSPRSGDLSVYWYQQSLDQGLQFLIQYYNGEERAKGNILERFSAQQFPDLHSELNLSSLELGDSALYFCASSSRQGATPGELFFGEGSRLTVL.

The chain recombines TRBV19 with TRBJ1-5; TRBD1 aligns across 8 bases. J lost 3 bases, V lost 3 bases, and 4 bases had no gene match. There are 15 residues in the CDR3. CDR1 and CDR2 from the germline V gene are LNHDA and SQIVND (reference sequence). Here the CDR3 reads CASSIARGLNQPQHF. The CDR3 DNA reads as TGTGCCAGTAGTATCGCCAGGGGGCTCAATCAGCCCCAGCATTTT.

The rearrangement joins TRBV4-2 to TRBJ1-1, with 7 bases that match TRBD1. V shed 4 bases, J shed 0 bases, and the junction held 8 bases outside the gene matches. The germline CDR1 and CDR2 sequences are LGHNA and YNFKEQ. There are 16 residues in the CDR3. The CDR3 is CASSRGDRGMNTEAFF. The CDR3 coding sequence is TGTGCCAGCAGCCGAGGGGACAGAGGAATGAACACTGAAGCTTTCTTT.

CDR3 region: CASSYYRDGYTF. Written as DNA, the CDR3 is TGTGCCAGTAGCTATTACAGGGACGGCTACACCTTC. The V and J genes are TRBV19 and TRBJ1-2, with D perhaps matching TRBD1 (6 bases). Germline CDR1 is LNHDA and CDR2 is SQIVND (reference sequence). Trimming shortened V by 6 bases and J by 8 bases, and 13 bases separated the two germline ends. The CDR3 covers 12 residues.

The V and J genes are TRBV2 and TRBJ1-1; D gene uncertain. The CDR3 is 12 amino acids. The germline V gene has CDR1 SNHLY and CDR2 FYNNEI. Between the trimmed V and J ends, which lost 8 bases and 2 bases, there was a span of 9 bases. For the CDR3, the DNA is TGTGCCAGCCCCTGGAAAAACACTGAAGCTTTCTTT. It yields the protein CASPWKNTEAFF.